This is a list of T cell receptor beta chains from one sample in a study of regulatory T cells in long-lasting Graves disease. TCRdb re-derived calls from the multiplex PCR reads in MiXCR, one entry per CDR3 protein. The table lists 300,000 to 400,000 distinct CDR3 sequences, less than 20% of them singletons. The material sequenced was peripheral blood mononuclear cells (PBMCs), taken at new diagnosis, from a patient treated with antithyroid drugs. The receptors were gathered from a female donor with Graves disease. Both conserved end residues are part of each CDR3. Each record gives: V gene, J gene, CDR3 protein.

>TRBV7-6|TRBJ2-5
CASSSDRLVPGTQYF
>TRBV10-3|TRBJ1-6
CAISGGVRSPLHF
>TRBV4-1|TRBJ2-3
CASRSASTDTQYF
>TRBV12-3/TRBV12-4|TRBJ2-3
CASSLVLSGGVTDTQYF
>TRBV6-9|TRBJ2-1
CASSYFGVTSGYNEQFF
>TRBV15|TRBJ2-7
CATSKISGSRLHVEYEQYF
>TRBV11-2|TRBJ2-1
CASSSDAGQGGRKNEQFF
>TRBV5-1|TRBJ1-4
CASSFFSVGEKLFF
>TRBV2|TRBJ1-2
CASSLDSGNYGYTF
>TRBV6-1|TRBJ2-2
CASSKLLAGGFSNTGELFF
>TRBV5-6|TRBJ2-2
CASSVTGSGTGELFF
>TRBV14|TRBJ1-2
CASSRQANYGYTF
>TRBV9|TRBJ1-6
CASSSLTEGRINSPLHF
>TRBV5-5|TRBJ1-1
CASSSTGFPEAFF
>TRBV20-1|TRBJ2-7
CSAIPGGSRYEQYF
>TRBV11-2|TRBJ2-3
CASSWGREDTQYF
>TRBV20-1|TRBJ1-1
CSARGGIRTGNTEAFF
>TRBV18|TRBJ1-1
CASSPSGAKTAEAFF
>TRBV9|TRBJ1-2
CASSVGDRSYGYTF
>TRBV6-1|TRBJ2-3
CASSEGTGFTDTQYF
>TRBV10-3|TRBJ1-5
CAISETGTLNQPQHF
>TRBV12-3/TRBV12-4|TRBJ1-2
CASSSTGAYGYTF
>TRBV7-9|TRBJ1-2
CASSLSLTGANYGYTF
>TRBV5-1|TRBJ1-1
CASRSWGTQTEAFF
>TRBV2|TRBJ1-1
CASRRDRENTEAFF
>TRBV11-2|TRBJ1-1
CASSLTAAFFQGADMNTEAFF
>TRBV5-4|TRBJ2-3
CASGPTMSTDTQYF
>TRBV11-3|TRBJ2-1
CASSGPRTNEQFF
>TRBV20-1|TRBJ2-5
CSARVGRETQYF
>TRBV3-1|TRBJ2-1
CASSQEAGGRDEQFF
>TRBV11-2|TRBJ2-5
CASSFAPSRETQYF
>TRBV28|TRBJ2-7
CASSPGLATFSEQYF
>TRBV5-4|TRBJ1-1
CASSFRYRTGQAFF
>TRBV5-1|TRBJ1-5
CASSLGQGNGQPQHF
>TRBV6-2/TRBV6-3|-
CASTTDGGQGSNEQFF
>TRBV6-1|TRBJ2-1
CASSELRRRVYYNEQFF
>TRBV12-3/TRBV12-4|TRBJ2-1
CASSSLVVRQGAFEQFF
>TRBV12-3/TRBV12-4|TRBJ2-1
CASSLLAAGDLNEQFF